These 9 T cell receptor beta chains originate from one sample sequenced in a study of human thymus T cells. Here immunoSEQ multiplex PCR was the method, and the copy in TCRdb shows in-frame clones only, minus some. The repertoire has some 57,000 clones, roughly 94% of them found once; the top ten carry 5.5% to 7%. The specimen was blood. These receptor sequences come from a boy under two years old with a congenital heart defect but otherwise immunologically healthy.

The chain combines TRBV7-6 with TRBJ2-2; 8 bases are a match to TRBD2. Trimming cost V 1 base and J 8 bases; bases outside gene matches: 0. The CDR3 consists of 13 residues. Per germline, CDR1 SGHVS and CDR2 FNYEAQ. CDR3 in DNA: TGTGCCAGCAGCTTAGGACTAGCGGGGGAGCTGTTTTTT. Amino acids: CASSLGLAGELFF. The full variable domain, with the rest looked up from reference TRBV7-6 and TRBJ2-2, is GAGVSQSPRYKVTKRGQDVALRCDPISGHVSLYWYRQALGQGPEFLTYFNYEAQQDKSGLPNDRFSAERPEGSISTLTIQRTEQRDSAMYRCASSLGLAGELFFGEGSRLTVL.

The CDR3 loop is CASTPGPLGHPSGNEKLFF. CDR3 in DNA: TGTGCCAGCACCCCCGGCCCCCTCGGTCATCCTAGCGGGAATGAAAAACTGTTTTTT. This chain uses TRBV7-2 with TRBJ1-4; D uncertain. The CDR3 contains 19 residues. V was shortened by 7 bases and J by 5 bases, with 29 bases between the two germline ends. Germline CDR1 SGHTA, CDR2 FQGNSA.

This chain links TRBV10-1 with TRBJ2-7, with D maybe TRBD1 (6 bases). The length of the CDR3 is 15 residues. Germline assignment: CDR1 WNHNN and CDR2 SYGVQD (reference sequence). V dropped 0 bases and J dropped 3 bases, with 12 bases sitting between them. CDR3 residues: CASSESRTGNYEQYF. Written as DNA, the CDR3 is TGCGCCAGCAGTGAGTCGCGAACAGGGAACTACGAGCAGTACTTC.

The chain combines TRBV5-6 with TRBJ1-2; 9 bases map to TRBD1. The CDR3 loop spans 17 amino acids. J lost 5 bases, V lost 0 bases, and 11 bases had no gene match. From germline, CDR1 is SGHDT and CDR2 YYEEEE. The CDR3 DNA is TGTGCCAGCAGCTTGGCTGGGACAGGGACTCGTTCGTATGGCTACACCTTC. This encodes CASSLAGTGTRSYGYTF.

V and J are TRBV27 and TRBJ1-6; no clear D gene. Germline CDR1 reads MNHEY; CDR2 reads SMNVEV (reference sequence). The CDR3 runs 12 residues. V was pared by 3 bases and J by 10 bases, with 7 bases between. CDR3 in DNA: TGTGCCAGCAGTTTTTTATCGTCACCCCTCCACTTT. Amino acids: CASSFLSSPLHF.

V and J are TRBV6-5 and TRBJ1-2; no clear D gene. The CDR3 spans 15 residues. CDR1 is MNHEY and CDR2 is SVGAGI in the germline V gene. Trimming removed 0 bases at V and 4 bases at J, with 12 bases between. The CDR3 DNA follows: TGTGCCAGCAGTTACTCCAGGCACCCGGCCTATGGCTACACCTTC. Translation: CASSYSRHPAYGYTF.

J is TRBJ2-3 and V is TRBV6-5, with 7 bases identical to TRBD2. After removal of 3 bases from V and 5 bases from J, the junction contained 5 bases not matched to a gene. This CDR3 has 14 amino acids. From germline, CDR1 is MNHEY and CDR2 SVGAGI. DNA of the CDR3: TGTGCCAGCAGTTATGCGGGAGAGGTAGATACGCAGTATTTT. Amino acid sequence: CASSYAGEVDTQYF.

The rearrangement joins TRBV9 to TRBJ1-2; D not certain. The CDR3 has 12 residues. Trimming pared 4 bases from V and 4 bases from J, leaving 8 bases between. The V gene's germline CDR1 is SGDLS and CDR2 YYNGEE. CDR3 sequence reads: CASSTRAYGYTF. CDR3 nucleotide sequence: TGTGCCAGCAGCACTCGGGCCTATGGCTACACCTTC.

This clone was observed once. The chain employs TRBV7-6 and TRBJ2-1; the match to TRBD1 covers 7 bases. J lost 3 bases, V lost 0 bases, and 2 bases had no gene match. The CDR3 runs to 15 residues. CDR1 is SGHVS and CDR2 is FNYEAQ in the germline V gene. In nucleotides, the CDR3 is TGTGCCAGCAGCTTAGCGCCAGGGGGCTACAATGAGCAGTTCTTC. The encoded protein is CASSLAPGGYNEQFF.